The next 28 T cell receptor beta chains were all read from a single sample in a study of radiotherapy plus CTLA-4 blockade in lung cancer. Using immunoSEQ multiplex PCR, the repertoire was profiled, and TCRdb retains in-frame clones only, with some absent. The data hold some 110,000 clones, with more than 80% observed a single time. Sequenced here: peripheral blood, sampled from a patient treated with radiotherapy plus ipilimumab. Every receptor here comes from a human donor with non-small cell lung cancer that progressed on radiotherapy plus ipilimumab.

This chain links TRBV25-1 with TRBJ2-3, with D possibly being TRBD1 (5 bases). Germline CDR1 is MGHDK and CDR2 is SYGVNS. This CDR3 is 14 amino acids long. The V gene lost 3 bases and the J gene lost 8 bases, with 15 bases spanning the gap. The DNA for the CDR3 is TGTGCCAGCAGTGATCAAGGGGTTTTGGGTACGCAGTATTTT. Its protein product is CASSDQGVLGTQYF.

The genes are TRBV5-6 and TRBJ1-2; 8 bases agree with TRBD1. The CDR3 has 14 amino acids. V lost 0 bases to trimming and J lost 8 bases; unmatched junction nucleotides: 6. CDR1 is SGHDT and CDR2 is YYEEEE in the germline V gene. The CDR3 here is CASSLVQGAEGYTF. CDR3 sequence (DNA): TGTGCCAGCAGCTTGGTGCAGGGGGCGGAGGGCTACACCTTC.

This chain joins TRBV11-3 and TRBJ2-3; D gene uncertain. Trimming removed 5 bases from V and 12 bases from J, with 12 bases in between. CDR1 and CDR2 (germline): SGHNT, YENEEA. This CDR3 contains 11 residues. CDR3 bases: TGTGCCAGCAGCACCCTCGGACCCCAGTATTTT. Its translation: CASSTLGPQYF.

This chain joins TRBV12-5 and TRBJ2-7; no firm D call. Germline V gives CDR1 LGHNT, CDR2 FRNRAP. V was pared by 2 bases and J by 0 bases, with 5 bases between. CDR3 size: 13 residues. The CDR3 here is CASGLTASYEQYF. CDR3 nucleotides: TGTGCTAGTGGTTTGACAGCCTCCTACGAGCAGTACTTC.

The V and J genes are TRBV9 and TRBJ2-3, with D possibly TRBD2 on 7 matching bases. From germline, CDR1 is SGDLS and CDR2 YYNGEE. The V end was cut by 0 bases, the J end by 2 bases, with 13 bases between. The CDR3 contains 16 residues. The CDR3 spells CASSVGGGQATDTQYF. CDR3 DNA: TGTGCCAGCAGCGTAGGGGGGGGCCAAGCCACAGATACGCAGTATTTT.

The rearrangement joins TRBV5-1 to TRBJ2-2, with TRBD1 identical over 9 bases. Trimming removed 4 bases from V and 4 bases from J; junction bases left unmatched: 5. Looked up from germline, CDR1 is SGHRS and CDR2 is YFSETQ. There are 15 residues in the CDR3. The CDR3 sequence is CASSPNRGRTGELFF. The CDR3 DNA sequence: TGCGCCAGCAGCCCTAACAGGGGGCGCACCGGGGAGCTGTTTTTT. The complete variable domain, with remaining parts taken from reference TRBV5-1 and TRBJ2-2, reads KAGVTQTPRYLIKTRGQQVTLSCSPISGHRSVSWYQQTPGQGLQFLFEYFSETQRNKGNFPGRFSGRQFSNSRSEMNVSTLELGDSALYLCASSPNRGRTGELFFGEGSRLTVL.

This chain connects TRBV27 to TRBJ2-7; D ambiguous. The CDR3 is 14 residues long. CDR1 MNHEY and CDR2 SMNVEV come from the germline V gene (reference sequence). Trimming took 3 bases from V and 4 from J, leaving 13 bases between them. This CDR3 is CASSFGRKGYEQYF. The CDR3 DNA follows: TGTGCCAGCAGTTTCGGCAGGAAAGGGTACGAGCAGTACTTC.

The J gene is TRBJ1-1, the V gene TRBV9; 7 bases are a match to TRBD1. Germline lookup yields CDR1 SGDLS and CDR2 YYNGEE. V gave up 0 bases and J gave up 3 bases; unmatched junction bases: 8. CDR3 length equals 16 residues. The CDR3, as DNA: TGTGCCAGCAGCGTAGGACAGGGCGGTTCGGACACTGAAGCTTTCTTT. This gives the protein CASSVGQGGSDTEAFF.

The chain joins TRBV5-1 to TRBJ2-5; D not certain. The CDR3 length is 12 residues. The V and J ends lost 0 bases and 5 bases respectively, with 5 bases between them. Germline-derived CDR1 and CDR2 are SGHRS and YFSETQ. CDR3 nucleotide sequence: TGCGCCAGCAGCTTGGAAGCTGAGACCCAGTACTTC. It specifies CASSLEAETQYF.

The chain uses TRBV5-8 and TRBJ1-1; 9 bases map to TRBD1. In germline, CDR1 is SGHTS, CDR2 YDEGEE. After removal of 4 bases from V and 6 bases from J, the junction contained 7 bases not matched to a gene. This CDR3 is built from 14 residues. The CDR3 is CASSAGQGWSEAFF. DNA for the CDR3: TGTGCCAGCAGCGCCGGACAGGGGTGGTCTGAAGCTTTCTTT.

Concerning this clone: Other DNA sequences from this sample encode an identical CDR3 as well. The V gene is TRBV5-1, the J gene TRBJ2-3; 7 nucleotides agree with TRBD2. Germline values: CDR1 SGHRS, CDR2 YFSETQ. The CDR3 has 14 residues. With V trimmed by 0 bases and J by 4 bases, 2 bases remained unmatched. The CDR3 protein is CASSLAGGADTQYF. The CDR3 DNA sequence: TGCGCCAGCAGCTTGGCGGGGGGTGCAGATACGCAGTATTTT.

The CDR3 DNA is TGTGCCAGCAGACCCGGGACGTCGGCCGGTGAGCAGTTCTTC. Protein product: CASRPGTSAGEQFF. The chain employs TRBV27 and TRBJ2-1; D possibly uses TRBD1 or TRBD2 (5 bases each). Trimming pared 6 bases from V and 9 bases from J, leaving 18 bases between. This CDR3 spans 14 amino acids. CDR1 and CDR2 (germline): MNHEY, SMNVEV (reference sequence).

CDR3 residues: CAIRGGESAYGYTF. The CDR3 DNA follows: TGTGCCATCAGGGGAGGGGAAAGCGCCTATGGCTACACCTTC. V is TRBV10-3 and J is TRBJ1-2, with a tentative D call TRBD1 (5 bases). From germline, CDR1 is ENHRY and CDR2 SYGVKD. V was clipped by 6 bases and J by 4 bases, with 15 bases between them. The CDR3 covers 14 residues.

This clone was seen more than once but under ten times. The chain couples TRBV12-5 to TRBJ2-2; D may be TRBD2 (6 bases). Germline CDR1 LGHNT, CDR2 FRNRAP. The length of the CDR3 is 15 residues. V lost 3 bases to trimming and J lost 3 bases, with 11 bases between them. CDR3 coding DNA: TGTGCTAGTGGTTTAGGGGCGGGATACACCGGGGAGCTGTTTTTT. Translated: CASGLGAGYTGELFF.

V gene TRBV5-1 combines with J gene TRBJ2-7; 10 bases line up with TRBD1. V trimming: 4 bases; J trimming: 5 bases; junction bases outside the gene matches: 9. This CDR3 region has 15 residues. Germline CDR1 SGHRS, CDR2 YFSETQ. The CDR3 DNA follows: TGCGCCAGCAGCCCCACGGGACAGGGGTTCCACGAGCAGTACTTC. As protein: CASSPTGQGFHEQYF.

This chain joins TRBV18 and TRBJ2-7; TRBD1 matches 8 bases. Germline-derived CDR1 and CDR2 are KGHSH and LQKENI. The CDR3 runs to 16 residues. V was pared by 5 bases and J by 7 bases, with 16 bases of the junction left unmatched. The DNA for the CDR3 is TGTGCCAGCTCAGCCACCGCCGGGACAGGCGATGGGGAGCAGTACTTC. This codes for CASSATAGTGDGEQYF. The full variable domain, its missing parts supplied by reference TRBV18 and TRBJ2-7, is NAGVMQNPRHLVRRRGQEARLRCSPMKGHSHVYWYRQLPEEGLKFMVYLQKENIIDESGMPKERFSAEFPKEGPSILRIQQVVRGDSAAYFCASSATAGTGDGEQYFGPGTRLTVT.

J is TRBJ1-2 and V is TRBV29-1, with a possible D match to TRBD1 (6 bases). Germline CDR1 SQVTM, CDR2 ANQGSEA. V gave up 7 bases and J gave up 7 bases, with 16 bases separating them. The CDR3 length is 12 residues. The CDR3 sequence is CSADAGAGGYTF. The CDR3 DNA sequence: TGCAGCGCCGACGCGGGGGCAGGTGGCTACACCTTC.

The chain links TRBV5-1 to TRBJ2-6, with 8 positions matching TRBD1. V dropped 6 bases and J dropped 0; count of bases not matched to a gene: 5. Germline V gene sequence: CDR1 SGHRS, CDR2 YFSETQ. This CDR3 has 16 residues. CDR3 amino acids: CASKDRVSSGANVLTF. The CDR3 DNA reads as TGCGCCAGCAAGGACAGGGTTTCCTCTGGGGCCAACGTCCTGACTTTC. Combining the CDR3 with reference TRBV5-1 and TRBJ2-6 gives the whole variable domain KAGVTQTPRYLIKTRGQQVTLSCSPISGHRSVSWYQQTPGQGLQFLFEYFSETQRNKGNFPGRFSGRQFSNSRSEMNVSTLELGDSALYLCASKDRVSSGANVLTFGAGSRLTVL.

CDR3 coding DNA: TGTGCCAGCAGCTCTAGAGGGCTGTATGGCTACACCTTC. Translated, it gives CASSSRGLYGYTF. The chain uses TRBV7-2 and TRBJ1-2, with D unresolved. Germline loops: CDR1 SGHTA, CDR2 FQGNSA. V was clipped by 4 bases and J by 5 bases, with 11 bases between them. The CDR3 covers 13 residues.

Regarding this clone: Other nucleotide sequences from this sample produce the same CDR3. J is TRBJ2-7 and V is TRBV9; no reliable D call. This CDR3 is built from 13 residues. Trimming left V 4 bases short and J 5 bases short, with 13 bases between. Germline V gene data show CDR1 as SGDLS and CDR2 as YYNGEE. Here the CDR3 reads CASSPWIDDEQYF. CDR3 DNA sequence: TGTGCCAGCAGCCCGTGGATCGACGACGAGCAGTACTTC. Complete variable domain (other parts from reference TRBV9 and TRBJ2-7): DSGVTQTPKHLITATGQRVTLRCSPRSGDLSVYWYQQSLDQGLQFLIQYYNGEERAKGNILERFSAQQFPDLHSELNLSSLELGDSALYFCASSPWIDDEQYFGPGTRLTVT.

The V call is TRBV6-6, the J call TRBJ2-7, with 7 nucleotides matching TRBD1. CDR1 is MNHNY, CDR2 SVGAGI, per germline (reference sequence). This CDR3 has 16 residues. Losses at the gene ends were 4 bases for V and 2 bases for J; bases not matched to a gene: 11. The CDR3 coding sequence is TGTGCCAGCAGTTCATACAGGGGAACATCTGCCTACGAGCAGTACTTC. As protein: CASSSYRGTSAYEQYF.

The chain links TRBV9 to TRBJ1-1; tentatively, D is TRBD1 (5 bases). This CDR3 is 16 amino acids long. Germline V gene lookup returns CDR1 SGDLS and CDR2 YYNGEE. V was trimmed by 6 bases and J by 0 bases, leaving 18 bases between them. CDR3: CASIRLWDGVNTEAFF. In nucleotides, the CDR3 is TGTGCCAGCATCAGACTATGGGACGGGGTGAACACTGAAGCTTTCTTT. Full variable domain (missing parts from reference TRBV9 and TRBJ1-1): DSGVTQTPKHLITATGQRVTLRCSPRSGDLSVYWYQQSLDQGLQFLIQYYNGEERAKGNILERFSAQQFPDLHSELNLSSLELGDSALYFCASIRLWDGVNTEAFFGQGTRLTVV.

The chain has TRBV5-1 and TRBJ1-2, with TRBD1 as a possible D gene (6 bases). V was pared by 0 bases and J by 5 bases, with 17 bases between. Germline CDR1 SGHRS, CDR2 YFSETQ. There are 16 residues in the CDR3. The DNA of the CDR3 is TGCGCCAGCAGCTTGGCCGCACAGGGACCGGGGTATGGCTACACCTTC. Translating gives CASSLAAQGPGYGYTF.

The genes are TRBV7-6 and TRBJ2-2; maybe TRBD2 (6 bases). Germline CDR1 and CDR2: SGHVS and FNYEAQ. Trimming shortened V by 1 base and J by 4 bases, and 13 bases separated the two germline ends. This CDR3 is 16 amino acids long. The CDR3 loop reads CASSLGVGGGTGELFF. Written as DNA, the CDR3 is TGTGCCAGCAGCTTAGGAGTGGGGGGAGGCACCGGGGAGCTGTTTTTT. The variable domain in full, with the rest retrieved from reference TRBV7-6 and TRBJ2-2, is GAGVSQSPRYKVTKRGQDVALRCDPISGHVSLYWYRQALGQGPEFLTYFNYEAQQDKSGLPNDRFSAERPEGSISTLTIQRTEQRDSAMYRCASSLGVGGGTGELFFGEGSRLTVL.

The chain joins TRBV6-1 to TRBJ2-3, with D perhaps being TRBD1 or TRBD2 (5 bases each). This CDR3 region has 18 residues. The ends were cut back, 4 bases at V and 1 base at J, with 21 bases in the middle. The V gene's germline CDR1 is MNHNS and CDR2 SASEGT. The CDR3 DNA reads TGTGCCAGCAGTGGAGGGACCAAACCAAACACCGGCACAGATACGCAGTATTTT. Translating it yields CASSGGTKPNTGTDTQYF.

This chain connects TRBV7-9 to TRBJ2-1; D is possibly TRBD2 (5 bases). CDR1 is SEHNR and CDR2 is FQNEAQ in the germline V gene (reference sequence). The V end was cut by 4 bases, the J end by 5 bases, with 18 bases between. The CDR3 runs to 16 residues. CDR3 region: CASSSGARVFDNEQFF. CDR3 DNA sequence: TGTGCCAGCAGCTCTGGAGCGAGGGTGTTTGACAATGAGCAGTTCTTC.

The rearrangement links TRBV6-1 to TRBJ1-2; D perhaps matches TRBD1 (5 bases). This CDR3 is built from 14 residues. V lost 6 bases to trimming and J lost 2 bases, with 13 bases between them. The germline CDR1 and CDR2 sequences are MNHNS and SASEGT. DNA for the CDR3: TGTGCCAGCAGCCTTGGGGGGTTCAACTATGGCTACACCTTC. Amino acid sequence: CASSLGGFNYGYTF.

The chain uses TRBV5-4 and TRBJ1-1, with D unresolved. The CDR3 loop spans 15 amino acids. The germline V gene has CDR1 SGHNT and CDR2 YYREEE (reference sequence). V was shortened by 4 bases and J by 4 bases, with 17 bases between the two germline ends. CDR3 region: CASSGQEGAGTEAFF. The CDR3 bases are TGTGCCAGCAGCGGGCAGGAGGGTGCGGGCACTGAAGCTTTCTTT.